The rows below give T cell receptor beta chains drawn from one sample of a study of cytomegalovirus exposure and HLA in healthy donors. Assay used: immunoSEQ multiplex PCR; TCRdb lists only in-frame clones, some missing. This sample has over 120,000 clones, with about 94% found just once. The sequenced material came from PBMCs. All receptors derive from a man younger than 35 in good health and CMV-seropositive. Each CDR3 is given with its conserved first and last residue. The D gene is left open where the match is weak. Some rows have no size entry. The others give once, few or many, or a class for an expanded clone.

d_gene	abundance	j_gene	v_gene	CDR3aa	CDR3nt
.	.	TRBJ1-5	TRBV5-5	CASSLGQYSNQPQHF	TGTGCCAGCAGCTTGGGACAGTATAGCAATCAGCCCCAGCATTTT
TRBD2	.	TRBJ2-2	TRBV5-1	CASSPSGGGTGELFF	TGCGCCAGCAGCCCCTCGGGCGGGGGCACCGGGGAGCTGTTTTTT
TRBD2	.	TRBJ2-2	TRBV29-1	CSGTTSGSTGELFF	TGCAGCGGCACTACTAGCGGGAGTACCGGGGAGCTGTTTTTT
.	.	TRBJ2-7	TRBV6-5	CASSYPRGTYYEQYF	TGTGCCAGCAGTTACCCTAGGGGGACCTACTACGAGCAGTACTTC
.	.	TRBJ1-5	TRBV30	CAWSARSNQPQHF	TGTGCCTGGAGTGCCAGGAGCAATCAGCCCCAGCATTTT
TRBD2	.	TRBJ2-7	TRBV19	CASSRTSGRSYEQYF	TGTGCCAGTAGTCGGACTAGCGGGAGGTCCTACGAGCAGTACTTC
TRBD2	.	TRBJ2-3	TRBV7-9	CASSPWEGAQYF	TGTGCCAGCAGCCCCTGGGAGGGAGCGCAGTATTTT
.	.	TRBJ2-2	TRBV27	CASSFLWGDGTGELFF	TGTGCCAGCAGTTTCTTATGGGGAGACGGCACCGGGGAGCTGTTTTTT
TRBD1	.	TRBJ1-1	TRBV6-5	CASRPDRGDTEAFF	TGTGCCAGCAGACCCGACAGGGGGGACACTGAAGCTTTCTTT
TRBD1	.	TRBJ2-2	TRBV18	CASSPEWTGASGELFF	TGTGCCAGCTCTCCGGAATGGACAGGGGCGAGCGGGGAGCTGTTTTTT
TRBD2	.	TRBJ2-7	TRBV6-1	CASSEPGLAGPTYF	TGTGCCAGCAGTGAACCGGGACTAGCGGGACCGACGTACTTC
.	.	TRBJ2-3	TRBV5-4	CASSLDQGTDTQYF	TGTGCCAGCAGCTTGGACCAGGGTACAGATACGCAGTATTTT
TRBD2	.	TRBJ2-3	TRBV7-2	CASSPQLAGPITDTQYF	TGTGCCAGCAGCCCACAACTAGCGGGACCCATCACAGATACGCAGTATTTT
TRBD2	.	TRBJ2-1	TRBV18	CASSGDYDYNEQFF	TGTGCCAGCTCAGGGGACTACGATTACAATGAGCAGTTCTTC
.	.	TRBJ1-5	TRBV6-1	CASSEAPQPPQHF	TGTGCCAGCAGTGAAGCGCCACAACCCCCCCAGCATTTT
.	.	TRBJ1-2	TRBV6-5	CASSGRGPRSGYTF	TGTGCCAGCAGCGGCAGGGGTCCCCGGAGTGGCTACACCTTC
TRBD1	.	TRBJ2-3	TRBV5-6	CASTKTGANTQYF	TGTGCCAGCACCAAGACAGGGGCAAATACGCAGTATTTT
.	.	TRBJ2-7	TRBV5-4	CASSLPASREQYF	TGTGCCAGCAGCCTCCCCGCTAGTCGCGAGCAGTACTTC
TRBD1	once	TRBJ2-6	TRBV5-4	CASSLGQGGSGANVLTF	TGTGCCAGCAGCTTGGGACAGGGGGGCTCTGGGGCCAACGTCCTGACTTTC
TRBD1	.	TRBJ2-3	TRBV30	CAWNPGGAITDTQYF	TGTGCCTGGAACCCAGGGGGCGCGATCACAGATACGCAGTATTTT
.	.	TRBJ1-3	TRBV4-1	CASRPSTDYSGNTIYF	TGCGCCAGCAGACCGTCGACAGATTACTCTGGAAACACCATATATTTT
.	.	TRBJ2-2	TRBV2	CASSDRGASNTGELFF	TGTGCCAGCAGTGATCGGGGGGCTTCGAACACCGGGGAGCTGTTTTTT
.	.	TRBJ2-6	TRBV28	CASRIRGGSGANVLTF	TGTGCCAGCCGTATTCGGGGTGGCTCTGGGGCCAACGTCCTGACTTTC
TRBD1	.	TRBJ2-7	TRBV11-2	CASSRSTGTGGYEQYF	TGTGCCAGCAGCCGAAGTACAGGGACAGGGGGCTACGAGCAGTACTTC
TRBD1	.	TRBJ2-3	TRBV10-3	CAISEGQGGTDTQYF	TGTGCCATCAGTGAAGGACAGGGGGGGACAGATACGCAGTATTTT
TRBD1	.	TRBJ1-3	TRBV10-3	CAIRGTETGNTIYF	TGTGCCATCAGAGGGACAGAAACTGGAAACACCATATATTTT
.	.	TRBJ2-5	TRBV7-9	CASSLGPGVEETQYF	TGTGCCAGCAGCTTAGGGCCCGGGGTAGAAGAGACCCAGTACTTC
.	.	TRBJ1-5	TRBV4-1	CASSPRGGTYQPQHF	TGCGCCAGCAGCCCGCGGGGGGGCACTTATCAGCCCCAGCATTTT
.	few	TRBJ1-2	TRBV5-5	CASSSGPGQIYGYTF	TGTGCCAGCAGCTCTGGGCCGGGACAAATCTATGGCTACACCTTC
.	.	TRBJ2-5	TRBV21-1	CASSKAPSPGETQYF	TGTGCCAGCAGCAAAGCCCCCAGTCCCGGGGAGACCCAGTACTTC
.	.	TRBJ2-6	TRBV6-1	CASSVVGNSGANVLTF	TGTGCCAGCAGTGTAGTCGGTAACTCTGGGGCCAACGTCCTGACTTTC
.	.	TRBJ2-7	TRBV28	CASSVLYEQYF	TGTGCCAGCAGTGTCCTCTACGAGCAGTACTTC
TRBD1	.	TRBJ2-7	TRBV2	CASSVTGGGEQYF	TGTGCCAGCAGCGTGACAGGGGGCGGTGAGCAGTACTTC
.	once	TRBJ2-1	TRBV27	CASRPSPVYNEQFF	TGTGCCAGCAGACCTAGCCCGGTCTACAATGAGCAGTTCTTC